This TCR beta chain was recorded in a study of CD8 T cells in ankylosing spondylitis. A note on this clonotype: The antigen is undetermined.

Study-wide results and caveats: Matched synovial fluid from ankylosing spondylitis patients was reported to be enriched for disease-linked clones. It appeared that ankylosing spondylitis blood was characterized by a TCR beta motif of fewer than ten highly homologous variants. Earlier literature documents some of the motif variants in reactive arthritis synovial fluid and blood.

The CDR3 covers 20 residues. Germline V gene lookup returns CDR1 SGHDN and CDR2 FVKESK. With 0 bases clipped from V and 1 base from J, the junction kept 13 bases outside the gene matches. Making use of molecular barcodes, quantitative 5'-RACE generated TCR beta libraries. TCRdb recomputed calls from the 5' RACE reads with MiXCR, one row per CDR3 protein. The sample has around 390,000 distinct CDR3 sequences, approximately 20% seen once; the top ten hold around 16%. The sample comprised blood, either unsorted or a sorted T cell fraction (not recorded which). The gene calls are TRBV14 and TRBJ2-3; 10 nucleotides match TRBD2. This receptor was taken from a male donor with ankylosing spondylitis. The DNA of the CDR3 is TGTGCCAGCAGCCAAGATTGGCGACTAGCGGGTGCCAAGGGCACAGATACGCAGTATTTT. Translation gives CASSQDWRLAGAKGTDTQYF.